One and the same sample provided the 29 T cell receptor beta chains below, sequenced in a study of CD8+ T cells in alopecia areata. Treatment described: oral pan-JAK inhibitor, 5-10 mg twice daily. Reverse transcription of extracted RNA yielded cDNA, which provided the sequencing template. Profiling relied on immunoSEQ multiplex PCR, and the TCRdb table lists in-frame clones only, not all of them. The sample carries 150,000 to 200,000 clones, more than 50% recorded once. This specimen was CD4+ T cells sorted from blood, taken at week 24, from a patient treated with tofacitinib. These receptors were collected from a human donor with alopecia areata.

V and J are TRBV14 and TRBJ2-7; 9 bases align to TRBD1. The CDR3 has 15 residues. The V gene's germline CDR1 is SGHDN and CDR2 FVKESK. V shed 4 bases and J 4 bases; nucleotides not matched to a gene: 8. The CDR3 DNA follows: TGTGCCAGCAGCCCGTACCGGGACAGGGTATACGAGCAGTACTTC. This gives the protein CASSPYRDRVYEQYF.

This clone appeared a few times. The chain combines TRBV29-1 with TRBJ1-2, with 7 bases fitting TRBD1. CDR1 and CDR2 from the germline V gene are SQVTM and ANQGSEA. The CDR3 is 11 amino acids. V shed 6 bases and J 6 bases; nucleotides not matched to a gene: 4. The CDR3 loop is CSVNRGNGYTF. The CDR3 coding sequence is TGCAGCGTGAACAGGGGTAATGGCTACACCTTC.

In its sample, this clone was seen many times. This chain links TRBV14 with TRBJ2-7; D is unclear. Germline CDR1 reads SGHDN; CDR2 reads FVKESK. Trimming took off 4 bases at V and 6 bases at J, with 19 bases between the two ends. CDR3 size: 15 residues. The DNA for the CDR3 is TGTGCCAGCAGCCTTTACGGGTCCTCCAGAACCGAGCAGTACTTC. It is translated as CASSLYGSSRTEQYF.

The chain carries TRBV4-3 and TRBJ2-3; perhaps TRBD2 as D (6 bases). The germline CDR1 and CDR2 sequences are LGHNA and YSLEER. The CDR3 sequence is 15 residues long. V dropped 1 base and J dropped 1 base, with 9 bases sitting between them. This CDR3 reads CASSQGERGTDTQYF. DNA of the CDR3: TGCGCCAGCAGCCAAGGAGAGCGGGGCACAGATACGCAGTATTTT.

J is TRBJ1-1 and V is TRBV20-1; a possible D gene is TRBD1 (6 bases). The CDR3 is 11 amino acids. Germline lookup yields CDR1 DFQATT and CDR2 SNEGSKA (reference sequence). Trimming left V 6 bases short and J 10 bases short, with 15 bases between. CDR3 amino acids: CSANRVEGAFF. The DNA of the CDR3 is TGCAGTGCCAACAGGGTTGAGGGAGCTTTCTTT.

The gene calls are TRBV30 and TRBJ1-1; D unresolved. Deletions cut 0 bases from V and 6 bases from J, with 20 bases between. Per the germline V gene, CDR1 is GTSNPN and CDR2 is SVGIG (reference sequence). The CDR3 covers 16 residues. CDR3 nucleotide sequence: TGTGCCTGGAGTGTAGAAGCGGTTCGGGCCAGAGCTGAAGCTTTCTTT. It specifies CAWSVEAVRARAEAFF.

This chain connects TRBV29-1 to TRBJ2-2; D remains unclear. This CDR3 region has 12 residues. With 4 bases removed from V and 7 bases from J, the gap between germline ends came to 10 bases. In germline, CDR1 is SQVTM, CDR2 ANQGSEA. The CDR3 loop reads CSVGIPNGELFF. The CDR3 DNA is TGCAGCGTTGGGATTCCAAACGGGGAGCTGTTTTTT.

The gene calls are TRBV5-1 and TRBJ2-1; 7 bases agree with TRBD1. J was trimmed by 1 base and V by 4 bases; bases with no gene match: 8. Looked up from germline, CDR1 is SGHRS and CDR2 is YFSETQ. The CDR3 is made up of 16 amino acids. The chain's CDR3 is CASSGWDSKSYNEQFF. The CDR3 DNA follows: TGCGCCAGCAGCGGATGGGACAGCAAATCCTACAATGAGCAGTTCTTC.

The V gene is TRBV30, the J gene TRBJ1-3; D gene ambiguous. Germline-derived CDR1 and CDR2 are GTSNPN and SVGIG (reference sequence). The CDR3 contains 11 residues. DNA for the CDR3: TGTGGTCTCATGGCTGGAAACACCATATATTTT. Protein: CGLMAGNTIYF.

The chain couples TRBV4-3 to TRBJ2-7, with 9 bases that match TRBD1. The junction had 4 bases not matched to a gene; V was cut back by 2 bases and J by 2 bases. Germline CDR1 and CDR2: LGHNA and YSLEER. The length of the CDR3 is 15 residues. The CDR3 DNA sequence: TGCGCCAGCAGCCAAACCGGGACAGGGACCTACGAGCAGTACTTC. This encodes CASSQTGTGTYEQYF.

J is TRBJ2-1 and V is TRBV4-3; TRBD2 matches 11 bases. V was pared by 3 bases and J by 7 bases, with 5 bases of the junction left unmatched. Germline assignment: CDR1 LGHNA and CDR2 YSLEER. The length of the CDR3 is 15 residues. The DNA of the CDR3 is TGCGCCAGCAGCCAGCTAGCGGGGGGTGCGAATGAGCAGTTCTTC. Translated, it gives CASSQLAGGANEQFF.

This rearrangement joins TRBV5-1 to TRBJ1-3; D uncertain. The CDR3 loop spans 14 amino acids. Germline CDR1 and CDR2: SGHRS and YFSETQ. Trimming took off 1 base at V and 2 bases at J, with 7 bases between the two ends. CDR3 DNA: TGCGCCAGCAGCTTGTCTACAGCTGGAAACACCATATATTTT. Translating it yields CASSLSTAGNTIYF.

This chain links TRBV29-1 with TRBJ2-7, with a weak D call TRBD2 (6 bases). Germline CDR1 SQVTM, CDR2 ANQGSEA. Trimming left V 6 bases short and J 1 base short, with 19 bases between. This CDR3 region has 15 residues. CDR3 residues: CSVLPGTRGSYEQYF. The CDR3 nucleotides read TGCAGCGTCCTTCCCGGGACCCGGGGGTCCTACGAGCAGTACTTC.

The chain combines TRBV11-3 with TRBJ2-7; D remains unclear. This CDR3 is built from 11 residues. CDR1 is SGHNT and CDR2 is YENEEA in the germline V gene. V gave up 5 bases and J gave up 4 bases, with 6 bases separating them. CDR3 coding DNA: TGTGCCAGCAGCCACCAATACGAGCAGTACTTC. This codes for CASSHQYEQYF.

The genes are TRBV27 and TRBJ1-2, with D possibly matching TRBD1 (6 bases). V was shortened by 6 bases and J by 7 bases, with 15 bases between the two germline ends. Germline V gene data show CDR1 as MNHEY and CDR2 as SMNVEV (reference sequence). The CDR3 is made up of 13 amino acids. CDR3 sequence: CASRGASRAGYTF. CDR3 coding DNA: TGTGCCAGCAGGGGGGCCTCCCGGGCTGGCTACACCTTC.

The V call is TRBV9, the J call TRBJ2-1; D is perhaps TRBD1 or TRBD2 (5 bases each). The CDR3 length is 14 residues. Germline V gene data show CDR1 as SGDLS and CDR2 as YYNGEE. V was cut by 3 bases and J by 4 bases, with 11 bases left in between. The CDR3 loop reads CASSAGTLYNEQFF. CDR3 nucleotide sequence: TGTGCCAGCAGCGCCGGGACCCTTTACAATGAGCAGTTCTTC.

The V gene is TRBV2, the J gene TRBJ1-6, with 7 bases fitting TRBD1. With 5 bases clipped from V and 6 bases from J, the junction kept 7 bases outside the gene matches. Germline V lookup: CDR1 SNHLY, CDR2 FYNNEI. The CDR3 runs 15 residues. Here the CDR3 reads CASSPGQATNSPLHF. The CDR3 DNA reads TGTGCCAGCAGTCCCGGACAGGCGACTAATTCACCCCTCCACTTT.

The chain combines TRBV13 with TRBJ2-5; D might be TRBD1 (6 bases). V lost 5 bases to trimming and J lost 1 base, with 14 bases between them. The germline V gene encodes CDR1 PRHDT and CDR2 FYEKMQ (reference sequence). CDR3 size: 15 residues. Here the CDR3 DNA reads TGTGCCAGCAGCATTAGGACAGCCATCCAAGAGACCCAGTACTTC. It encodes CASSIRTAIQETQYF.

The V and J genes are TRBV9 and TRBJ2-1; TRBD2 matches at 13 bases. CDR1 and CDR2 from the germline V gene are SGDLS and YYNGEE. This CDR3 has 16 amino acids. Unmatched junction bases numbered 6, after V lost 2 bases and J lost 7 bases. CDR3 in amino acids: CASSVRLAGGWNEQFF. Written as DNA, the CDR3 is TGTGCCAGCAGCGTCCGACTAGCGGGGGGATGGAATGAGCAGTTCTTC.

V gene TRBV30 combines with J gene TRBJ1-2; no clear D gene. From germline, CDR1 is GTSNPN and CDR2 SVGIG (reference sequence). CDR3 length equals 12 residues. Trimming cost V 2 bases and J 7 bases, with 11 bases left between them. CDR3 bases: TGTGCCTGGAGTCGGATCCAGGTTGGCTACACCTTC. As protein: CAWSRIQVGYTF.

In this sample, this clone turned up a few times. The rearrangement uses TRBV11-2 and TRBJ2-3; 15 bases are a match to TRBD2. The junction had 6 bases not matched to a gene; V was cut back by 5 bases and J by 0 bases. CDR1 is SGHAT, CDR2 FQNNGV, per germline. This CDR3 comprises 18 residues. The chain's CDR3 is CASSKGLAGGTSTDTQYF. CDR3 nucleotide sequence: TGTGCCAGCAGCAAGGGACTAGCGGGGGGAACTAGCACAGATACGCAGTATTTT.

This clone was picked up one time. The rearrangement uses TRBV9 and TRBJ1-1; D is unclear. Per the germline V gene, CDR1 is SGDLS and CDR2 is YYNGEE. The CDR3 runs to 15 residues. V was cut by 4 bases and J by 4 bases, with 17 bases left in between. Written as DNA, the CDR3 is TGTGCCAGCAGCCTACTAGCCGGGCACGGCACTGAAGCTTTCTTT. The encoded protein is CASSLLAGHGTEAFF.

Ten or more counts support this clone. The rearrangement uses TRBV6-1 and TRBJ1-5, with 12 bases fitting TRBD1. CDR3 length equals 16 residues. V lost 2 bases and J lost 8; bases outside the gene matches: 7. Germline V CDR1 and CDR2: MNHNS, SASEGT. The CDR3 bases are TGTGCCAGCAGTGAATTGGGACAGGGGGCCGCAGAGCCCCAGCATTTT. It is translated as CASSELGQGAAEPQHF.

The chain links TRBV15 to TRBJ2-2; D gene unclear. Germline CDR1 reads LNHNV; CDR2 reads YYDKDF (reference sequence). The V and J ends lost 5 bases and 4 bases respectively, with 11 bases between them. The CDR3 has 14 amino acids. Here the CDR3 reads CATSFRGVTGELFF. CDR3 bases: TGTGCCACCAGCTTCCGTGGGGTCACCGGGGAGCTGTTTTTT. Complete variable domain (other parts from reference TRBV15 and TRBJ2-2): DAMVIQNPRYQVTQFGKPVTLSCSQTLNHNVMYWYQQKSSQAPKLLFHYYDKDFNNEADTPDNFQSRRPNTSFCFLDIRSPGLGDTAMYLCATSFRGVTGELFFGEGSRLTVL.

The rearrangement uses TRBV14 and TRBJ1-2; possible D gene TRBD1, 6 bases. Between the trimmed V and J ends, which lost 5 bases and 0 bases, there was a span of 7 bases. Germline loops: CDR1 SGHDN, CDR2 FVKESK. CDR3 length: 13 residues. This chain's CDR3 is CASSDRTNYGYTF. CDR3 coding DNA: TGTGCCAGCAGCGACAGGACTAACTATGGCTACACCTTC.

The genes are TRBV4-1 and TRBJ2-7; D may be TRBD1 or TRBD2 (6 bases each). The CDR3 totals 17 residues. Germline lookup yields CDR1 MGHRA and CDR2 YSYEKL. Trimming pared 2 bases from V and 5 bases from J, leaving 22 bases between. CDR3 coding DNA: TGCGCCAGCAGCCAATTGGGGGGCACGACCGGAATCGACGAGCAGTACTTC. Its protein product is CASSQLGGTTGIDEQYF.

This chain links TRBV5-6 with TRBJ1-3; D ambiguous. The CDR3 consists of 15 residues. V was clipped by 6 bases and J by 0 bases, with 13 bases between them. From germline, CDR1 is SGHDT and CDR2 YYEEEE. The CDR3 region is CASNPTGGSGNTIYF. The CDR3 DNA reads TGTGCCAGCAACCCAACGGGAGGCTCTGGAAACACCATATATTTT.

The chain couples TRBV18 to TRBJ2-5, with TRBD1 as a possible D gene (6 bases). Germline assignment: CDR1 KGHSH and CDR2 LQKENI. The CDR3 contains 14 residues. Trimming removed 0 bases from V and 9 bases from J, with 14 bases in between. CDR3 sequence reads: CASSPPTGSVAQYF. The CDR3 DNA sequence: TGTGCCAGCTCACCACCGACAGGTTCCGTGGCCCAGTACTTC. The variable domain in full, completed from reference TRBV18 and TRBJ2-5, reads NAGVMQNPRHLVRRRGQEARLRCSPMKGHSHVYWYRQLPEEGLKFMVYLQKENIIDESGMPKERFSAEFPKEGPSILRIQQVVRGDSAAYFCASSPPTGSVAQYFGPGTRLLVL.

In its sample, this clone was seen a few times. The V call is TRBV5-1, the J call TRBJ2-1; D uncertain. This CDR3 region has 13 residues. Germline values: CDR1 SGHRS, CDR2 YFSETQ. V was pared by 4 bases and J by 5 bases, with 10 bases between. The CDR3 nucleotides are TGCGCCAGCAGCCTGGGATCTGACAATGAGCAGTTCTTC. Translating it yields CASSLGSDNEQFF.